These T cell receptor beta chains were read from a single sample in a study of identical twins. TCRdb processed the 5' RACE reads anew with MiXCR; each CDR3 protein has one entry. The table has 200,000 to 250,000 distinct CDR3 sequences, 7.5% seen once. These data also formed part of another study, on yellow fever vaccine responses in identical twins.

Sequencing was performed on memory (CD45RO+) T cells sorted from blood. Receptors were obtained from a woman between 18 and 29 years old in good health. CDR3s include the opening cysteine and the closing phenylalanine or tryptophan. Each record gives: J gene, V gene, D gene, clone size, CDR3 protein, CDR3 DNA. The D gene is left open where the match is weak. Some rows have no size entry. The others give once, few or many, or a class for an expanded clone.

J gene: TRBJ1-4
V gene: TRBV28
D gene: -
clone size: few
CDR3 protein: CASTRGGVEKLFF
CDR3 DNA: TGTGCCAGCACCCGGGGTGGGGTGGAAAAACTGTTTTTT

J gene: TRBJ2-7
V gene: TRBV10-2
D gene: -
clone size: few
CDR3 protein: CASSRTAPHEQYF
CDR3 DNA: TGCGCCAGCAGTCGGACAGCTCCTCACGAGCAGTACTTC

J gene: TRBJ1-1
V gene: TRBV4-3
D gene: TRBD1
clone size: -
CDR3 protein: CASSQGRDSNTEAFF
CDR3 DNA: TGCGCCAGCAGCCAAGGGAGGGACAGTAACACTGAAGCTTTCTTT

J gene: TRBJ2-5
V gene: TRBV5-4
D gene: -
clone size: few
CDR3 protein: CASSLGQVETQYF
CDR3 DNA: TGTGCCAGCAGCTTGGGACAGGTAGAGACCCAGTACTTC

J gene: TRBJ2-3
V gene: TRBV27
D gene: -
clone size: -
CDR3 protein: CASKADTQYF
CDR3 DNA: TGTGCCAGCAAGGCGGATACGCAGTATTTT

J gene: TRBJ1-3
V gene: TRBV19
D gene: -
clone size: -
CDR3 protein: CASTMYRPSGNTIYF
CDR3 DNA: TGTGCCAGTACCATGTACAGGCCGTCTGGAAACACCATATATTTT

J gene: TRBJ2-1
V gene: TRBV6-6
D gene: TRBD1
clone size: few
CDR3 protein: CASSGGKDRGFF
CDR3 DNA: TGTGCCAGCAGTGGCGGAAAAGACAGGGGGTTCTTC

J gene: TRBJ2-2
V gene: TRBV7-9
D gene: -
clone size: many
CDR3 protein: CASSLSDLKNTGELFF
CDR3 DNA: TGTGCCAGCAGCTTGTCGGACCTGAAGAACACCGGGGAGCTGTTTTTT

J gene: TRBJ2-3
V gene: TRBV11-2
D gene: TRBD2
clone size: few
CDR3 protein: CASSLSGTSGGRDTQYF
CDR3 DNA: TGTGCCAGCAGCCTCTCCGGGACTAGCGGCGGACGAGATACGCAGTATTTT

J gene: TRBJ2-7
V gene: TRBV5-1
D gene: TRBD2
clone size: many
CDR3 protein: CASSSPGTSGSALLSYEQYF
CDR3 DNA: TGCGCCAGCAGCTCCCCCGGGACTAGCGGGAGTGCTTTGTTATCCTACGAGCAGTACTTC

J gene: TRBJ2-3
V gene: TRBV7-6
D gene: TRBD1
clone size: -
CDR3 protein: CASSAIGTGSRPDTQYF
CDR3 DNA: TGTGCCAGCAGCGCGATTGGGACAGGGTCAAGGCCAGATACGCAGTATTTT

J gene: TRBJ2-5
V gene: TRBV6-5
D gene: -
clone size: many
CDR3 protein: CARKGPETQYF
CDR3 DNA: TGTGCCAGGAAGGGTCCGGAGACCCAGTACTTC

J gene: TRBJ1-1
V gene: TRBV20-1
D gene: -
clone size: -
CDR3 protein: CSARDRMGNTEAFF
CDR3 DNA: TGCAGTGCTAGAGATCGGATGGGTAACACTGAAGCTTTCTTT

J gene: TRBJ1-2
V gene: TRBV7-8
D gene: -
clone size: -
CDR3 protein: CASSLGQYGYTF
CDR3 DNA: TGTGCCAGCAGCTTAGGACAGTATGGCTACACCTTC

J gene: TRBJ2-2
V gene: TRBV7-3
D gene: -
clone size: many
CDR3 protein: CASSSSNTGELFF
CDR3 DNA: TGTGCCAGCAGCTCATCAAACACCGGGGAGCTGTTTTTT

J gene: TRBJ1-6
V gene: TRBV7-7
D gene: -
clone size: few
CDR3 protein: CASSPTYRVVESPLHF
CDR3 DNA: TGTGCTAGCAGCCCTACTTACAGGGTAGTGGAGTCACCCCTCCACTTT

J gene: TRBJ2-7
V gene: TRBV21-1
D gene: -
clone size: -
CDR3 protein: CASSTARGRSGGSLF
CDR3 DNA: TGTGCCAGCAGCACCGCCAGGGGGCGAAGCGGGGGGAGTCTCTTC

J gene: TRBJ1-5
V gene: TRBV27
D gene: -
clone size: many
CDR3 protein: CASSWGNQPQHF
CDR3 DNA: TGTGCCAGCAGTTGGGGCAATCAGCCCCAGCATTTT

J gene: TRBJ2-1
V gene: TRBV20-1
D gene: -
clone size: -
CDR3 protein: CSAPTHNEQFF
CDR3 DNA: TGCAGTGCGCCAACCCACAATGAGCAGTTCTTC

J gene: TRBJ1-3
V gene: TRBV30
D gene: -
clone size: few
CDR3 protein: CAWVGNTIYF
CDR3 DNA: TGTGCCTGGGTTGGAAACACCATATATTTT